This T cell receptor (beta chain) was retrieved from a study of T cell clonotyping in hematopoietic cell transplantation. Study-level findings and limits: Higher Inverse Simpson Index values in graft donor and pretransplant recipient predicted broader posttransplant TCR diversity. Recipient TCR diversity dropped after transplant; expanded clonotypes rose from day 30 to 180. CD4 and CD8 repertoire contributions could not be separated without sorting.

Details on this clone: Antigen unknown.

Data came from immunoSEQ multiplex PCR; TCRdb stores just in-frame clones and leaves some out. The sample has about 6,700 clones; roughly 35% are singletons. Recipients were bled about 28 days pretransplant and at posttransplant days 30, 100, 180. The receptor was isolated from a female patient aged 60 or older who had an allogeneic stem cell transplant, so the T cells may come from the graft donor. Some clones in this sample may be carry-over from other donors' samples. The sample here was peripheral blood mononuclear cells, taken 30 days after allogeneic stem cell transplant.

The CDR3, as DNA: TGTGCCAGCAGCTACGGACAGCAAGGGGGAGAGACCCAGTACTTC. The encoded protein is CASSYGQQGGETQYF. The rearrangement uses TRBV7-9 and TRBJ2-5; D may be TRBD1 (6 bases). The CDR3 runs 15 residues. The V gene lost 4 bases and the J gene lost 4 bases, with 16 bases spanning the gap. Germline CDR1 and CDR2: SEHNR and FQNEAQ (reference sequence). The full variable domain, in which reference TRBV7-9 and TRBJ2-5 provide the parts outside the CDR3, is DTGVSQNPRHKITKRGQNVTFRCDPISEHNRLYWYRQTLGQGPEFLTYFQNEAQLEKSRLLSDRFSAERPKGSFSTLEIQRTEQGDSAMYLCASSYGQQGGETQYFGPGTRLLVL.